Sequencing of this T cell receptor beta chain was carried out in a study of T-cell reconstitution after alpha-beta-depleted transplantation in children. CDR1 SQVTM and CDR2 ANQGSEA come from the germline V gene. V dropped 4 bases and J dropped 6 bases, with 19 bases sitting between them. The length of the CDR3 is 14 residues. As it was prepared, the TCRbeta library received unique molecular identifiers. TCRdb independently ran MiXCR on the PCR reads; one entry per CDR3 protein. The sample shows hundreds of thousands of distinct CDR3 sequences, approximately 9.5% of them seen only once. The sequences come from PBMCs from the stem cell graft donor, collected from the stem cell graft. The gene calls are TRBV29-1 and TRBJ2-7; D is perhaps TRBD2 (5 bases). The receptor comes from a human donor who donated a stem cell graft to a child with acute lymphoblastic leukemia. CDR3 loop: CSVGEGDMVGEQYF. The CDR3 nucleotides read TGCAGCGTTGGTGAGGGTGACATGGTTGGCGAGCAGTACTTC.